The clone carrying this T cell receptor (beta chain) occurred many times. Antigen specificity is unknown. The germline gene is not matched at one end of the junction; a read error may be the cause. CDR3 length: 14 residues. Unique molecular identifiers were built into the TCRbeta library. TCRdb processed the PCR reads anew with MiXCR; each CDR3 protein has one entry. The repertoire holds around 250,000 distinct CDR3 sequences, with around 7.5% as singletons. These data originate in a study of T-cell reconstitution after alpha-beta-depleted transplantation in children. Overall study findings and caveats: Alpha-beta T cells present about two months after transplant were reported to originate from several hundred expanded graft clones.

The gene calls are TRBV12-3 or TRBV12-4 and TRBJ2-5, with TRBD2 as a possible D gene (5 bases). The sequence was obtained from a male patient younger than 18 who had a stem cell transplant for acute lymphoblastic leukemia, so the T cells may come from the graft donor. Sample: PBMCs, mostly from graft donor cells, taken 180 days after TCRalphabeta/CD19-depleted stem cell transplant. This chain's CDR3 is CASSFGSPQKTQYF. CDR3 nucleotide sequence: TGTGCCAGCAGTTTTGGGAGTCCCCAAAAGACCCAGTACTTC.